The entry that follows covers one T cell receptor beta chain sequence. This entry comes from a study of human T cells and chemical hapten exposure. Study information: In the sensitization step, 2% DPC was placed on approximately 2 cm by approximately 2 cm of upper inner arm skin.

TCRdb used MiXCR to reprocess the RACE reads, holding one entry per CDR3 protein. The repertoire has around 200,000 distinct CDR3 sequences, roughly 30% of them found once; the top ten carry just under 3%. Time point noted: pre-sensitization, week 0. Treatment reported: therapeutic diphenylcyclopropenone sensitization with weekly scalp DPC. The ends were cut back, 2 bases at V and 4 bases at J, with 9 bases in the middle. This CDR3 is 14 amino acids long. The chain uses TRBV12-3 or TRBV12-4 and TRBJ1-5; no clear D. The receptor's source is a woman aged 25-40 years with alopecia areata. Some clones in this sample may be carry-over from other donors' samples. The sequences come from whole blood, collected in connection with sensitization to the hapten diphenylcyclopropenone (DPC). The chain's CDR3 is CASSLSDGNQPQHF. CDR3 coding DNA: TGTGCCAGCAGTTTATCTGATGGGAATCAGCCCCAGCATTTT.